The rows below give T cell receptor beta chains drawn from one sample of a study of T cells after yellow fever vaccination. In TCRdb, the 5' RACE reads were re-called with MiXCR into one record per CDR3 protein. This table has some 670,000 distinct CDR3 sequences, roughly 12% appearing once. The specimen was PBMCs, collected on the day of the yellow fever booster vaccination. These receptors all stem from a man younger than 45 who received the YFV17D yellow fever vaccine. The CDR3 runs from the conserved cysteine through the conserved F or W. A D gene is named only where the DNA matches it firmly. A clone size is listed for some rows: how often the clone was seen (once, few, many), or a class if it is expanded.

>TRBV10-3|.|.|TRBJ2-7
CATPVRDSYEQYF
TGTGCCACCCCGGTCCGCGACTCCTACGAGCAGTACTTC
>TRBV27|.|few|TRBJ2-5
CASSQGAGLKGETQYF
TGTGCCAGCAGCCAAGGGGCAGGCCTAAAGGGGGAGACCCAGTACTTC
>TRBV24-1|.|.|TRBJ2-7
CATSRLVSYEQYF
TGTGCCACCAGCAGGCTGGTCTCCTACGAGCAGTACTTC
>TRBV3-1|.|many|TRBJ2-5
CASSQGTGETQYF
TGTGCCAGCAGCCAAGGAACTGGTGAGACCCAGTACTTC
>TRBV12-3/TRBV12-4|TRBD2|many|TRBJ2-7
CASSPLAGSYEQYF
TGTGCCAGCAGCCCACTAGCGGGGTCCTACGAGCAGTACTTC
>TRBV10-3|TRBD2|few|TRBJ2-1
CAISESWTSANVGEQFF
TGTGCCATCAGTGAGTCCTGGACTAGCGCCAATGTAGGGGAGCAGTTCTTC
>TRBV9|TRBD2|few|TRBJ2-5
CASSLRGLAGGIEETQYF
TGTGCCAGCAGCCTGAGGGGACTAGCGGGAGGGATTGAAGAGACCCAGTACTTC
>TRBV9|.|.|TRBJ2-1
CTSSWGLVNEQFF
TGTACCAGCAGCTGGGGTTTGGTGAATGAGCAGTTCTTC
>TRBV20-1|.|few|TRBJ2-5
CSASGRARQETQYF
TGCAGTGCTAGTGGGCGGGCAAGGCAAGAGACCCAGTACTTC
>TRBV30|TRBD2|many|TRBJ2-1
CAWSVGGSINEQFF
TGTGCCTGGAGTGTTGGCGGGAGTATTAATGAGCAGTTCTTC
>TRBV12-3/TRBV12-4|.|many|TRBJ2-2
CASSLGTRNTGELFF
TGTGCCAGCAGTTTAGGGACGAGGAACACCGGGGAGCTGTTTTTT
>TRBV9|TRBD2|.|TRBJ2-1
CASSVEGSGRNEQFF
TGTGCCAGCAGCGTAGAGGGTAGCGGGAGGAATGAGCAGTTCTTC
>TRBV7-2|TRBD1|few|TRBJ1-2
CASSLFGQVYGYTF
TGTGCCAGCAGCTTGTTCGGACAGGTCTATGGCTACACCTTC
>TRBV5-6|.|.|TRBJ2-7
CASSLGGGHNYEQYF
TGTGCCAGCAGCCTGGGTGGCGGCCACAACTACGAGCAGTACTTC
>TRBV5-1|.|.|TRBJ2-1
CASSLGRRAESYEQFF
TGCGCCAGCAGCTTGGGACGGCGGGCGGAGAGCTATGAGCAGTTCTTC
>TRBV5-5|.|few|TRBJ2-2
CASSRLANTGELFF
TGTGCCAGCAGCCGTCTAGCGAACACCGGGGAGCTGTTTTTT
>TRBV15|TRBD1|few|TRBJ2-6
CATRTTGAGANVLTF
TGTGCCACCAGGACGACAGGGGCTGGGGCCAACGTCCTGACTTTC
>TRBV7-9|.|.|TRBJ1-1
CASRPRTDSNTEAFF
TGTGCCAGCAGACCTAGGACAGACTCAAACACTGAAGCTTTCTTT
>TRBV12-3/TRBV12-4|TRBD2|few|TRBJ2-1
CASSPRLAGGIF
TGTGCCAGCAGTCCTAGACTAGCGGGAGGTATCTTC
>TRBV20-1|.|few|TRBJ2-3
CSAIPGGNTDTQYF
TGCAGTGCTATTCCGGGCGGGAACACAGATACGCAGTATTTT
>TRBV18|.|.|TRBJ2-7
CASSAGPEQYF
TGTGCCAGCTCAGCCGGCCCGGAGCAGTACTTC
>TRBV4-3|TRBD1|few|TRBJ2-4
CASSQVGSRGRNIQYF
TGCGCCAGCAGCCAAGTTGGGTCCAGGGGGCGAAACATTCAGTACTTC
>TRBV6-5|TRBD2|few|TRBJ2-3
CASSYSGLGFTDTQYF
TGTGCCAGCAGTTACTCGGGACTAGGATTCACAGATACGCAGTATTTT
>TRBV20-1|.|.|TRBJ2-5
CSAEWTAQETQYF
TGCAGTGCAGAATGGACAGCACAAGAGACCCAGTACTTC
>TRBV7-2|.|.|TRBJ2-5
CASSPWGAGRQETQYF
TGTGCCAGCAGCCCTTGGGGCGCAGGCAGACAAGAGACCCAGTACTTC
>TRBV10-3|TRBD1|few|TRBJ2-7
CAISEFLPGTGDGEQYF
TGTGCCATCAGTGAGTTCCTACCCGGGACAGGGGATGGCGAGCAGTACTTC
>TRBV12-3/TRBV12-4|TRBD2|few|TRBJ2-5
CASGRLAEETQYF
TGTGCCAGCGGAAGACTAGCGGAAGAGACCCAGTACTTC
>TRBV12-3/TRBV12-4|.|.|TRBJ1-5
CASSLGARGNQPQHF
TGTGCCAGCAGTTTGGGCGCCCGGGGGAATCAGCCCCAGCATTTT
>TRBV10-3|.|.|TRBJ2-3
CAISAPTSTDTQYF
TGTGCCATCAGTGCCCCAACTAGCACAGATACGCAGTATTTT
>TRBV18|TRBD1|.|TRBJ1-1
CASSDRQGLNTEAFF
TGTGCCAGCTCCGACAGACAGGGTTTGAACACTGAAGCTTTCTTT
>TRBV20-1|.|few|TRBJ2-1
CSARVGTPGHNEQFF
TGCAGTGCTAGAGTTGGGACCCCTGGGCACAATGAGCAGTTCTTC
>TRBV11-1|.|few|TRBJ2-3
CASSTPSGISWGTDTQYF
TGTGCCAGCAGCACCCCCTCCGGGATCTCGTGGGGCACAGATACGCAGTATTTT
>TRBV20-1|.|few|TRBJ2-7
CSAQRRADYYEQYF
TGCAGTGCCCAAAGGAGAGCGGACTACTACGAGCAGTACTTC
>TRBV7-2|TRBD2|few|TRBJ2-1
CASSPVAGVSYNEQFF
TGTGCCAGCAGCCCCGTAGCGGGAGTGTCCTACAATGAGCAGTTCTTC
>TRBV6-5|.|few|TRBJ2-1
CASSRPVGPYNEQFF
TGTGCCAGCAGCAGACCCGTTGGCCCCTACAATGAGCAGTTCTTC
>TRBV7-2|.|.|TRBJ2-1
CASSQGVAAGYEQFF
TGTGCCAGCAGCCAGGGGGTAGCGGCGGGGTATGAGCAGTTCTTC
>TRBV7-8|.|.|TRBJ2-2
CASSKPRAGADTGELFF
TGTGCCAGCAGCAAACCCCGGGCCGGGGCGGATACCGGGGAGCTGTTTTTT
>TRBV19|.|.|TRBJ2-2
CASSTLSGLTGELFF
TGTGCCAGTAGTACCCTTAGCGGTCTCACCGGGGAGCTGTTTTTT
>TRBV3-1|.|.|TRBJ1-5
CASSAGRQPQHF
TGTGCCAGCAGCGCGGGCCGGCAGCCCCAGCATTTT
>TRBV29-1|TRBD1|few|TRBJ1-1
CSANPGTANTEAFF
TGCAGCGCTAACCCCGGGACAGCGAACACTGAAGCTTTCTTT
>TRBV7-8|.|.|TRBJ1-5
CASSLERSVSNQPQHF
TGTGCCAGCAGCTTAGAGAGGTCCGTAAGCAATCAGCCCCAGCATTTT
>TRBV5-5|TRBD2|few|TRBJ2-5
CASSSLAGVQETQYF
TGTGCCAGCAGCTCTCTAGCGGGAGTCCAAGAGACCCAGTACTTC
>TRBV7-2|TRBD2|many|TRBJ2-7
CASSTLAGISYEQYF
TGTGCCAGCAGCACCCTAGCGGGGATCTCCTACGAGCAGTACTTC
>TRBV27|.|few|TRBJ2-1
CASSLFLRTSGGQFF
TGTGCCAGCAGTTTATTCTTACGGACCTCGGGCGGGCAGTTCTTC
>TRBV7-9|.|few|TRBJ2-7
CASSQGLFSYEQYF
TGTGCCAGCAGCCAAGGACTTTTCTCCTACGAGCAGTACTTC
>TRBV12-3/TRBV12-4|.|.|TRBJ1-1
CASSLEFGKGTEAFF
TGTGCCAGCAGTTTAGAATTCGGGAAGGGCACTGAAGCTTTCTTT
>TRBV20-1|.|few|TRBJ2-1
CSAVIGNEQFF
TGCAGTGCTGTAATCGGCAATGAGCAGTTCTTC
>TRBV5-1|TRBD2|.|TRBJ2-7
CASSSGREYSYEQYF
TGCGCCAGCAGCTCCGGGCGGGAGTACTCCTACGAGCAGTACTTC
>TRBV5-1|TRBD2|many|TRBJ2-7
CASSLPGGYEQYF
TGCGCCAGCAGCTTGCCGGGAGGATACGAGCAGTACTTC
>TRBV6-1|.|.|TRBJ2-2
CASQQTNTGELFF
TGTGCCAGCCAGCAGACTAACACCGGGGAGCTGTTTTTT
>TRBV5-4|TRBD1|.|TRBJ2-4
CASTRTGSNIQYF
TGTGCCAGCACCCGGACAGGGTCGAACATTCAGTACTTC
>TRBV7-2|.|many|TRBJ2-1
CASSLAGAGPYNEQFF
TGTGCCAGCAGCTTAGCGGGAGCGGGCCCCTACAATGAGCAGTTCTTC
>TRBV7-9|TRBD2|.|TRBJ2-1
CASSSRYGSGRAGGYNEQFF
TGTGCCAGCAGCTCCCGTTATGGTAGCGGGAGGGCGGGAGGCTACAATGAGCAGTTCTTC
>TRBV7-9|TRBD1|few|TRBJ2-7
CASSSRDSPFYEQYF
TGTGCCAGCAGTTCAAGGGACAGCCCTTTCTACGAGCAGTACTTC
>TRBV3-1|.|many|TRBJ2-7
CASSQERSGLSYYEQYF
TGTGCCAGCAGCCAAGAAAGGTCGGGGCTAAGCTACTACGAGCAGTACTTC
>TRBV7-2|.|many|TRBJ2-1
CASSLTLSAYNEQFF
TGTGCCAGCAGTCTGACCCTCAGCGCCTACAATGAGCAGTTCTTC
>TRBV10-3|TRBD1|.|TRBJ2-5
CAISESGQGARETQYF
TGTGCCATCAGTGAGTCGGGGCAGGGGGCACGCGAGACCCAGTACTTC
>TRBV19|.|few|TRBJ2-7
CASSITEGTLVRQYF
TGTGCCAGTAGTATAACGGAGGGTACTCTGGTGCGGCAGTACTTC
>TRBV7-8|.|few|TRBJ1-2
CASSPTPTGDQYGYTF
TGTGCCAGCAGCCCCACCCCGACAGGAGATCAGTATGGCTACACCTTC